A selection of T cell receptor beta chains follows, all from one sample in a study of blood T cells in healthy people across ages. From the 5' RACE reads, TCRdb called clonotypes with MiXCR, one entry per CDR3 protein. The repertoire holds about 640,000 distinct CDR3 sequences, with about 54% as singletons. The sequencing sample was made of blood. These receptors were taken from a man between 60 and 70 years old in good health. CDR3s include the opening cysteine and the closing phenylalanine or tryptophan. Fields, in order: J gene, clone size, V gene, D gene, CDR3 protein, CDR3 DNA. A D gene is named only where the DNA matches it firmly. The size of a clone is reported for some rows only, either as once, few or many, or as a class for expanded clones.

j_gene: TRBJ1-4; abundance: NA; v_gene: TRBV7-2; d_gene: NA; CDR3aa: CASSTGPDSEKLFF; CDR3nt: TGTGCCAGCAGTACAGGGCCGGACAGCGAAAAACTGTTTTTT
j_gene: TRBJ2-1; abundance: NA; v_gene: TRBV7-2; d_gene: NA; CDR3aa: CASSLARGVSNEQFF; CDR3nt: TGTGCCAGCAGCTTAGCGCGAGGGGTTAGCAATGAGCAGTTCTTC
j_gene: TRBJ2-6; abundance: few; v_gene: TRBV21-1; d_gene: NA; CDR3aa: CASLSSGANVLTF; CDR3nt: TGTGCCAGCTTGAGCTCTGGGGCCAACGTCCTGACTTTC
j_gene: TRBJ1-6; abundance: NA; v_gene: TRBV7-8; d_gene: TRBD1; CDR3aa: CASSPGTVGNSPLHF; CDR3nt: TGTGCCAGCAGCCCGGGGACAGTGGGGAATTCACCCCTCCACTTT
j_gene: TRBJ2-2; abundance: NA; v_gene: TRBV5-1; d_gene: NA; CDR3aa: CASSLGLLTGELFF; CDR3nt: TGCGCCAGCAGCTTGGGTTTGCTTACCGGGGAGCTGTTTTTT
j_gene: TRBJ1-2; abundance: NA; v_gene: TRBV14; d_gene: NA; CDR3aa: CASSPLGRHYTF; CDR3nt: TGTGCCAGCAGCCCTCTGGGTCGCCACTACACCTTC
j_gene: TRBJ2-6; abundance: few; v_gene: TRBV6-6; d_gene: NA; CDR3aa: CASNGAGANVLTF; CDR3nt: TGTGCCAGCAATGGGGCTGGGGCCAACGTCCTGACTTTC
j_gene: TRBJ2-3; abundance: once; v_gene: TRBV5-1; d_gene: TRBD2; CDR3aa: CASRRLAASTDTQYF; CDR3nt: TGCGCCAGCAGGAGACTAGCGGCTAGCACAGATACGCAGTATTTT
j_gene: TRBJ2-7; abundance: few; v_gene: TRBV5-1; d_gene: NA; CDR3aa: CASSLDNPSSYEQYF; CDR3nt: TGCGCCAGCAGCCTGGACAATCCGAGCTCCTACGAGCAGTACTTC
j_gene: TRBJ2-7; abundance: NA; v_gene: TRBV20-1; d_gene: TRBD2; CDR3aa: CSASTSGGYSYNEQYF; CDR3nt: TGCAGTGCTAGCACTAGCGGGGGTTACTCCTACAATGAGCAGTACTTC
j_gene: TRBJ2-1; abundance: NA; v_gene: TRBV12-3/TRBV12-4; d_gene: NA; CDR3aa: CASSFRGYNEQFF; CDR3nt: TGTGCCAGCAGTTTTCGGGGCTACAATGAGCAGTTCTTC
j_gene: TRBJ1-2; abundance: NA; v_gene: TRBV25-1; d_gene: TRBD1; CDR3aa: CASKNRGSLDYGYTF; CDR3nt: TGTGCCAGCAAAAACAGGGGGTCGCTAGACTATGGCTACACCTTC
j_gene: TRBJ2-2; abundance: few; v_gene: TRBV9; d_gene: NA; CDR3aa: CASSDRRGAGELFF; CDR3nt: TGTGCCAGCAGCGACAGAAGGGGGGCCGGGGAGCTGTTTTTT
j_gene: TRBJ2-5; abundance: few; v_gene: TRBV7-9; d_gene: NA; CDR3aa: CASSRGGPETQYF; CDR3nt: TGTGCCAGCAGCAGGGGGGGGCCAGAGACCCAGTACTTC
j_gene: TRBJ2-7; abundance: NA; v_gene: TRBV25-1; d_gene: NA; CDR3aa: CASKRQDNEQYF; CDR3nt: TGTGCCAGCAAAAGACAGGACAATGAGCAGTACTTC
j_gene: TRBJ2-7; abundance: few; v_gene: TRBV28; d_gene: NA; CDR3aa: CASSLRQGYSYEQYF; CDR3nt: TGTGCCAGCAGTTTAAGGCAGGGTTACTCCTACGAGCAGTACTTC
j_gene: TRBJ2-5; abundance: few; v_gene: TRBV6-5; d_gene: NA; CDR3aa: CASSYSQGQETQYF; CDR3nt: TGTGCCAGCAGTTACTCCCAGGGGCAAGAGACCCAGTACTTC
j_gene: TRBJ2-4; abundance: once; v_gene: TRBV4-1; d_gene: TRBD1; CDR3aa: CASNQTPGQGDIQYF; CDR3nt: TGCGCCAGCAACCAAACCCCGGGACAGGGGGACATTCAGTACTTC
j_gene: TRBJ2-6; abundance: few; v_gene: TRBV6-5; d_gene: NA; CDR3aa: CASSYGHPGAANVLTF; CDR3nt: TGTGCCAGCAGTTACGGGCACCCAGGGGCAGCCAACGTCCTGACTTTC
j_gene: TRBJ2-1; abundance: few; v_gene: TRBV2; d_gene: NA; CDR3aa: CASSEEWYEQFF; CDR3nt: TGTGCCAGCAGTGAAGAATGGTATGAGCAGTTCTTC
j_gene: TRBJ2-5; abundance: many; v_gene: TRBV7-9; d_gene: NA; CDR3aa: CASSLVLASHQETQYF; CDR3nt: TGTGCCAGCAGCTTAGTGTTGGCCTCGCACCAAGAGACCCAGTACTTC
j_gene: TRBJ2-5; abundance: NA; v_gene: TRBV4-2; d_gene: NA; CDR3aa: CASSQDYVGTEGGTQYF; CDR3nt: TGTGCCAGCAGCCAAGATTATGTCGGCACCGAGGGGGGGACCCAGTACTTC
j_gene: TRBJ2-4; abundance: NA; v_gene: TRBV7-2; d_gene: NA; CDR3aa: CASSPSPVGGHIQYF; CDR3nt: TGTGCCAGCAGTCCCTCCCCCGTAGGGGGACACATTCAGTACTTC
j_gene: TRBJ2-5; abundance: NA; v_gene: TRBV3-1; d_gene: TRBD1; CDR3aa: CASSLPYGQGASQETQYF; CDR3nt: TGTGCCAGCAGCCTCCCCTACGGACAGGGAGCGTCCCAAGAGACCCAGTACTTC
j_gene: TRBJ2-3; abundance: NA; v_gene: TRBV4-2; d_gene: NA; CDR3aa: CASSPRITKDTQYF; CDR3nt: TGTGCCAGCAGCCCACGGATAACCAAGGATACGCAGTATTTT
j_gene: TRBJ2-7; abundance: few; v_gene: TRBV20-1; d_gene: TRBD2; CDR3aa: CSARDLASGGAYEQYF; CDR3nt: TGCAGTGCTAGAGATCTGGCTAGCGGGGGGGCCTACGAGCAGTACTTC
j_gene: TRBJ2-3; abundance: NA; v_gene: TRBV4-1; d_gene: NA; CDR3aa: CASSQGGGGYTQYF; CDR3nt: TGCGCCAGCAGCCAAGGAGGGGGAGGGTACACGCAGTATTTT
j_gene: TRBJ2-5; abundance: few; v_gene: TRBV20-1; d_gene: TRBD2; CDR3aa: CSARSPLAGVKTQYF; CDR3nt: TGCAGTGCTAGAAGCCCACTAGCGGGGGTAAAGACCCAGTACTTC
j_gene: TRBJ2-1; abundance: few; v_gene: TRBV20-1; d_gene: TRBD2; CDR3aa: CSAMSSGGYNEQFF; CDR3nt: TGCAGTGCTATGTCGAGCGGGGGTTACAATGAGCAGTTCTTC
j_gene: TRBJ2-5; abundance: NA; v_gene: TRBV12-3/TRBV12-4; d_gene: NA; CDR3aa: CASSSHSGPPGETQYF; CDR3nt: TGTGCCAGCAGTTCCCACTCGGGACCTCCCGGAGAGACCCAGTACTTC
j_gene: TRBJ1-2; abundance: once; v_gene: TRBV25-1; d_gene: NA; CDR3aa: CASSESGQGPTLYGYTF; CDR3nt: TGTGCCAGCAGTGAATCTGGGCAGGGGCCCACCCTTTATGGCTACACCTTC
j_gene: TRBJ1-5; abundance: NA; v_gene: TRBV20-1; d_gene: NA; CDR3aa: CSARAGLNQPQHF; CDR3nt: TGCAGTGCGAGGGCAGGGCTTAATCAGCCCCAGCATTTT
j_gene: TRBJ2-1; abundance: few; v_gene: TRBV20-1; d_gene: NA; CDR3aa: CSARDWVSSYNEQFF; CDR3nt: TGCAGTGCTAGAGACTGGGTGTCCTCCTACAATGAGCAGTTCTTC
j_gene: TRBJ2-7; abundance: NA; v_gene: TRBV3-1; d_gene: TRBD1; CDR3aa: CASSQPGTGATKQYF; CDR3nt: TGTGCCAGCAGCCAACCCGGGACAGGGGCTACGAAGCAGTACTTC
j_gene: TRBJ1-2; abundance: NA; v_gene: TRBV20-1; d_gene: NA; CDR3aa: CSASRTASGYGYTF; CDR3nt: TGCAGTGCTTCCCGGACAGCCTCCGGCTATGGCTACACCTTC
j_gene: TRBJ1-6; abundance: NA; v_gene: TRBV12-3/TRBV12-4; d_gene: TRBD1; CDR3aa: CASSPGQGPNSPLHF; CDR3nt: TGTGCCAGCAGCCCAGGACAGGGACCGAATTCACCCCTCCACTTT
j_gene: TRBJ2-7; abundance: NA; v_gene: TRBV27; d_gene: NA; CDR3aa: CASSLMSGASYEQYF; CDR3nt: TGTGCCAGCAGTTTAATGTCAGGGGCGTCCTACGAGCAGTACTTC
j_gene: TRBJ2-1; abundance: few; v_gene: TRBV20-1; d_gene: NA; CDR3aa: CSAPAAGPQGEQFF; CDR3nt: TGCAGTGCCCCTGCGGCAGGGCCCCAGGGAGAGCAGTTCTTC
j_gene: TRBJ1-5; abundance: NA; v_gene: TRBV7-2; d_gene: NA; CDR3aa: CASSLGRGHQPQHF; CDR3nt: TGTGCCAGCAGCTTAGGCCGCGGGCATCAGCCCCAGCATTTT
j_gene: TRBJ1-2; abundance: NA; v_gene: TRBV5-1; d_gene: NA; CDR3aa: CASSLSGGANGYTF; CDR3nt: TGCGCCAGCAGCTTGTCGGGGGGAGCGAATGGCTACACCTTC
j_gene: TRBJ1-1; abundance: few; v_gene: TRBV27; d_gene: NA; CDR3aa: CASRPNWERGKAFF; CDR3nt: TGTGCCAGCAGGCCCAATTGGGAGAGGGGTAAAGCTTTCTTT
j_gene: TRBJ2-5; abundance: NA; v_gene: TRBV7-2; d_gene: TRBD2; CDR3aa: CAGREAGGQETQYF; CDR3nt: TGTGCCGGCAGAGAAGCGGGGGGCCAAGAGACCCAGTACTTC
j_gene: TRBJ2-5; abundance: NA; v_gene: TRBV20-1; d_gene: NA; CDR3aa: CSARPALWGVKETQYF; CDR3nt: TGCAGTGCTAGACCCGCCTTATGGGGAGTGAAAGAGACCCAGTACTTC
j_gene: TRBJ2-1; abundance: NA; v_gene: TRBV21-1; d_gene: NA; CDR3aa: CASRYRFSSYNEQFF; CDR3nt: TGTGCCAGCAGGTACAGGTTTAGCTCCTACAATGAGCAGTTCTTC
j_gene: TRBJ1-2; abundance: NA; v_gene: TRBV6-2/TRBV6-3; d_gene: NA; CDR3aa: CASSYSSSGLMATDDGYTF; CDR3nt: TGTGCCAGCAGTTACTCATCTAGCGGACTGATGGCTACAGATGATGGCTACACCTTC
j_gene: TRBJ2-6; abundance: NA; v_gene: TRBV12-3/TRBV12-4; d_gene: NA; CDR3aa: CASSFPLGSSGANVLTF; CDR3nt: TGTGCCAGCAGTTTTCCCCTGGGAAGCTCTGGGGCCAACGTCCTGACTTTC
j_gene: TRBJ2-7; abundance: NA; v_gene: TRBV7-8; d_gene: NA; CDR3aa: CASSLPPGRGYEQYF; CDR3nt: TGTGCCAGCAGCTTACCCCCAGGCAGGGGCTACGAGCAGTACTTC
j_gene: TRBJ1-2; abundance: once; v_gene: TRBV29-1; d_gene: NA; CDR3aa: CSVTRPGSNYGYTF; CDR3nt: TGCAGCGTTACCCGGCCAGGATCTAACTATGGCTACACCTTC
j_gene: TRBJ2-5; abundance: NA; v_gene: TRBV20-1; d_gene: TRBD2; CDR3aa: CSTRAASGGAGETQYF; CDR3nt: TGCAGTACTAGAGCAGCTAGCGGGGGGGCTGGTGAGACCCAGTACTTC
j_gene: TRBJ1-2; abundance: NA; v_gene: TRBV29-1; d_gene: NA; CDR3aa: CSVEGLRQAYTF; CDR3nt: TGCAGCGTTGAAGGACTACGACAGGCCTACACCTTC